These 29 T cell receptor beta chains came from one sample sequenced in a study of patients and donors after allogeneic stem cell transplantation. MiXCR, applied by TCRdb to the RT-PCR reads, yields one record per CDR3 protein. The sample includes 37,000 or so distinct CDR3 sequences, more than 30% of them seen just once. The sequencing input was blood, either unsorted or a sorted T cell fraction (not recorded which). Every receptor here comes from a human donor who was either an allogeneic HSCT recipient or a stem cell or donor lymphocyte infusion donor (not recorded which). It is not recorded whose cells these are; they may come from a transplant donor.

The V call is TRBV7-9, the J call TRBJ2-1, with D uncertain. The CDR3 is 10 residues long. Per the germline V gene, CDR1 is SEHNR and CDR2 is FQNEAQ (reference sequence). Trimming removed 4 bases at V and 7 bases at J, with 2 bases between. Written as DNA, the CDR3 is TGTGCCAGCAGCTGGAATGAGCAGTTCTTC. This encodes CASSWNEQFF.

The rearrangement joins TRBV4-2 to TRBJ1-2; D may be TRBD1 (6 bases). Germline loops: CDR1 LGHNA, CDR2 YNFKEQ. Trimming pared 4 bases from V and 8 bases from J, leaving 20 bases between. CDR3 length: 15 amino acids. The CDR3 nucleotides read TGTGCCAGCAGCCTCGCAGATACAGGGTTCAACGGCTACACCTTC. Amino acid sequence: CASSLADTGFNGYTF.

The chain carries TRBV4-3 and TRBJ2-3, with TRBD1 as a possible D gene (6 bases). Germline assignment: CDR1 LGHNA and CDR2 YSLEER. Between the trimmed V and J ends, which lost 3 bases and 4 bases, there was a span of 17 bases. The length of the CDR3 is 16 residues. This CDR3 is CASSQEQGPRADTQYF. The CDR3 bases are TGCGCCAGCAGCCAGGAACAGGGACCGAGGGCAGATACGCAGTATTTT.

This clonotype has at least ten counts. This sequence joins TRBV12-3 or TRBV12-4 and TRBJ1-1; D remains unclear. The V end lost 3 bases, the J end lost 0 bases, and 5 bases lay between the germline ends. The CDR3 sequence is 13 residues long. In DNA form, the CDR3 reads TGTGCCAGCAGTTTTCAGGTGAACACTGAAGCTTTCTTT. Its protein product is CASSFQVNTEAFF.

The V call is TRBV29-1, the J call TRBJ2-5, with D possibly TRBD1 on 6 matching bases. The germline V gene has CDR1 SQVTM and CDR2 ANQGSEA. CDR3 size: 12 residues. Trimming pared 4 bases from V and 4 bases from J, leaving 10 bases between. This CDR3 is CSVVRGAETQYF. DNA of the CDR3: TGCAGCGTTGTCAGGGGCGCAGAGACCCAGTACTTC.

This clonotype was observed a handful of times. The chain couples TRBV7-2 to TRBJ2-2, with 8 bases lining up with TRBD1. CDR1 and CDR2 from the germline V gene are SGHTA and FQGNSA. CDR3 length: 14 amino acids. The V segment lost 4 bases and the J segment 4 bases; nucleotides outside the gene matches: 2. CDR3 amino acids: CASSSQGGTGELFF. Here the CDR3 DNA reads TGTGCCAGCAGCTCACAGGGGGGCACCGGGGAGCTGTTTTTT.

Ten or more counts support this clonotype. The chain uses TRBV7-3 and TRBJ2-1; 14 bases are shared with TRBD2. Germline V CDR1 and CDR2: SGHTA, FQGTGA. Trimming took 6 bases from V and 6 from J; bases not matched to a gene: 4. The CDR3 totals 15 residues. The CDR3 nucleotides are TGTGCCAGCAGTTCCGGGACTAGCGGGGGCAATGAGCAGTTCTTC. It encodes CASSSGTSGGNEQFF. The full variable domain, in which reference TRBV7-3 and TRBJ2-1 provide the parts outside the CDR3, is GAGVSQTPSNKVTEKGKYVELRCDPISGHTALYWYRQSLGQGPEFLIYFQGTGAADDSGLPNDRFFAVRPEGSVSTLKIQRTERGDSAVYLCASSSGTSGGNEQFFGPGTRLTVL.

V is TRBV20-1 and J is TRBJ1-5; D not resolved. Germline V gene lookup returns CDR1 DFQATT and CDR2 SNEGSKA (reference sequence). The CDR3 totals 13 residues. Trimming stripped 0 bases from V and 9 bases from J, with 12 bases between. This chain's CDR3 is CSARDRGIWPQHF. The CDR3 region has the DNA TGCAGTGCTAGAGACCGGGGTATTTGGCCCCAGCATTTT.

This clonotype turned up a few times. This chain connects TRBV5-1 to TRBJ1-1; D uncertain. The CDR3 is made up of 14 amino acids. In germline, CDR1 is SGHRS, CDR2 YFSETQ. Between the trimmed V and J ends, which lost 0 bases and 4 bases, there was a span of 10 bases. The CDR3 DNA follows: TGCGCCAGCAGCTTGGCCGTGACGGCCACTGAAGCTTTCTTT. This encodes CASSLAVTATEAFF.

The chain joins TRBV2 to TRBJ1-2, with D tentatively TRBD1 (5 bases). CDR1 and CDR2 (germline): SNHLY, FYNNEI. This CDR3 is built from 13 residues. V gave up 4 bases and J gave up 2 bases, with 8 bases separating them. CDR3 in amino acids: CASSGQRNYGYTF. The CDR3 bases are TGTGCCAGCAGTGGACAGAGGAACTATGGCTACACCTTC.

CDR3 bases: TGTGCCAGCACGCTCATAGCGGGAGGATACGAGCAGTACTTC. It encodes CASTLIAGGYEQYF. This rearrangement joins TRBV28 to TRBJ2-7; 10 nucleotides agree with TRBD2. This CDR3 is built from 14 residues. V shed 7 bases, J shed 4 bases, and the junction held 7 bases outside the gene matches. The germline V gene has CDR1 MDHEN and CDR2 SYDVKM.

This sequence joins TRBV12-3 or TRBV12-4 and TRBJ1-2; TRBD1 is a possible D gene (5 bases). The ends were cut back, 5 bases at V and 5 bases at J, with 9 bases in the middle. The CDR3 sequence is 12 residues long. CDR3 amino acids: CASSGTAYGYTF. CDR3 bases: TGTGCCAGCAGTGGGACCGCTTATGGCTACACCTTC.

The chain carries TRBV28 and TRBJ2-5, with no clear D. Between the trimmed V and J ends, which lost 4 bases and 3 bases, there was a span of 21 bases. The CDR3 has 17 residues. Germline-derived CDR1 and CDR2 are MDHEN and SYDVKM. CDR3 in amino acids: CASSSPLPSMGEETQYF. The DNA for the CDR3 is TGTGCCAGCAGTTCACCGCTACCCTCCATGGGCGAAGAGACCCAGTACTTC.

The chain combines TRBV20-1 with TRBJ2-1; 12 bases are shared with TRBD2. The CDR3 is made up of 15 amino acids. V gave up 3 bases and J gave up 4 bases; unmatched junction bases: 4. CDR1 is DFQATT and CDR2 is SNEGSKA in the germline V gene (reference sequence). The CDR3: CSARGTSGPYNEQFF. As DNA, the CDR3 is TGCAGTGCTAGGGGGACTAGCGGGCCTTACAATGAGCAGTTCTTC.

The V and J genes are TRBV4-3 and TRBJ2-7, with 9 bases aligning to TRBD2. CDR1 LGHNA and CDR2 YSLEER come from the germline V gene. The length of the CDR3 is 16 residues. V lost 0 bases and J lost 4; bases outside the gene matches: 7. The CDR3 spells CASSQDRASGKYEQYF. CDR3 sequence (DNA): TGCGCCAGCAGCCAAGATAGAGCTAGCGGGAAGTACGAGCAGTACTTC.

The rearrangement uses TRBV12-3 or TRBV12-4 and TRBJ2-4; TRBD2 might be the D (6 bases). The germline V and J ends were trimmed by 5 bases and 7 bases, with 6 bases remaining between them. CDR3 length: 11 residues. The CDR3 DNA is TGTGCCAGCAGTGGGAGGAACATTCAGTACTTC. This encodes CASSGRNIQYF.

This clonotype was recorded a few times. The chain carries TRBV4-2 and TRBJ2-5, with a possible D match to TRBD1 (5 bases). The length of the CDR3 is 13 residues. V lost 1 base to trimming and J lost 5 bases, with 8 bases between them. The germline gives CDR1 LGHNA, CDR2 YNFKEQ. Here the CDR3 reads CASSQGGDETQYF. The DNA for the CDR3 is TGTGCCAGCAGCCAAGGGGGCGACGAGACCCAGTACTTC.

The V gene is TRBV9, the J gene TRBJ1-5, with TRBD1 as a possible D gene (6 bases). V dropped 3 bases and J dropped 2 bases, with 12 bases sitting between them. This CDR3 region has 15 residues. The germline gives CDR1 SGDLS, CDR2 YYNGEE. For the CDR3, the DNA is TGTGCCAGCAGCGCCCAGGGGAGAGGCAATCAGCCCCAGCATTTT. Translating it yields CASSAQGRGNQPQHF.

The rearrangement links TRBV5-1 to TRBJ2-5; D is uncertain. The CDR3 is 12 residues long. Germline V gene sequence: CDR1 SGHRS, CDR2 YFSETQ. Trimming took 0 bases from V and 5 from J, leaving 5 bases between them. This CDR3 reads CASSLGWETQYF. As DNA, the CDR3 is TGCGCCAGCAGCTTGGGATGGGAGACCCAGTACTTC.

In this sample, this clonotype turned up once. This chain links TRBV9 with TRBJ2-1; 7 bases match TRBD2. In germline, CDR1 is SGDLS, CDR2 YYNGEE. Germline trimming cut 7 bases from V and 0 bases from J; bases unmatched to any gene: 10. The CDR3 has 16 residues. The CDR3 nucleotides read TGTGCCAGCTCTCCCCCCGGCGGGAGCTCCTACAATGAGCAGTTCTTC. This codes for CASSPPGGSSYNEQFF.

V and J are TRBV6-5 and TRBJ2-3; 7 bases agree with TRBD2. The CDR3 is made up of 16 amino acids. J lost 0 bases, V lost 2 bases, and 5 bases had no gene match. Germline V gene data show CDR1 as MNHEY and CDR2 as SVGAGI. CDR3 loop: CASSYGLAVSTDTQYF. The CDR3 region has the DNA TGTGCCAGCAGTTACGGGCTAGCGGTTAGCACAGATACGCAGTATTTT.

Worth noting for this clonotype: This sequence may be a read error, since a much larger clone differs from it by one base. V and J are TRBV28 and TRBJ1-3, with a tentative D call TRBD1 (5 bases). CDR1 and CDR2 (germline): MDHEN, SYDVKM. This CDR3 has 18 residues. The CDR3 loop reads CASSLYAGDLVRGNPIYF. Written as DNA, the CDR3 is TGTGCCAGCAGTTTATACGCGGGGGACTTGGTACGTGGAAACCCCATATATTTT. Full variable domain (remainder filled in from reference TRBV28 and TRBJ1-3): DVKVTQSSRYLVKRTGEKVFLECVQDMDHENMFWYRQDPGLGLRLIYFSYDVKMKEKGDIPEGYSVSREKKERFSLILESASTNQTSMYLCASSLYAGDLVRGNPIYFGEGSWLTVV.

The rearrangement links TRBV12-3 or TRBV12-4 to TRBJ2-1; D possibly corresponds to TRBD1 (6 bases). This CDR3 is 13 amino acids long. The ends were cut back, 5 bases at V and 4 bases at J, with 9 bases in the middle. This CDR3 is CASSPGTYNEQFF. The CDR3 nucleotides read TGTGCCAGCAGTCCGGGGACATACAATGAGCAGTTCTTC.

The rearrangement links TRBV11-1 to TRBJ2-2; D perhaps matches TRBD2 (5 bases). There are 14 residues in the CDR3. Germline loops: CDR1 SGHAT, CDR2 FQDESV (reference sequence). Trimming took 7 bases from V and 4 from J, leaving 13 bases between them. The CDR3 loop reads CASTRGSSTGELFF. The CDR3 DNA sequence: TGTGCCAGCACCCGGGGTAGCAGCACCGGGGAGCTGTTTTTT.

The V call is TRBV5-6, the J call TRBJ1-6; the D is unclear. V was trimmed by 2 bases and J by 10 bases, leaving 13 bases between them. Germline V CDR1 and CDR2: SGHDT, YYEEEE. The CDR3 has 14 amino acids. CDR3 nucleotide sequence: TGTGCCAGCAGCTTAAGGGATCCTGGGTCACCCCTCCACTTT. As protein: CASSLRDPGSPLHF.

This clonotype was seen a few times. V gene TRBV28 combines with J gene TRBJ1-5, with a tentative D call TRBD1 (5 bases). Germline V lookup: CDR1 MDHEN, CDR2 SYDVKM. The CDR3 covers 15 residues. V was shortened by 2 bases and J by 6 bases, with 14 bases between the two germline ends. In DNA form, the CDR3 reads TGTGCCAGCAGTTTAACGGAGTCGGGGACTCAGCCCCAGCATTTT. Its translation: CASSLTESGTQPQHF.

CDR3 in DNA: TGTGCCAGCAGCTACTCCGGACAGGTTGGTGAGCAGTACTTC. It is translated as CASSYSGQVGEQYF. The chain employs TRBV7-9 and TRBJ2-7; TRBD1 aligns across 7 bases. This CDR3 is 14 amino acids long. Germline assignment: CDR1 SEHNR and CDR2 FQNEAQ (reference sequence). V lost 4 bases, J lost 7 bases, and 10 bases stayed unmatched.

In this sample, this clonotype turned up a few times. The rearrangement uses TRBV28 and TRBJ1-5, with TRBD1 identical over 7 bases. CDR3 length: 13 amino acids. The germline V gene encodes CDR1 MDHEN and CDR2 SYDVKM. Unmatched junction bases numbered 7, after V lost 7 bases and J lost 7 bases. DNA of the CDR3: TGTGCCAGCAAGGGGGCGAAGGGACAGCCCCAGCATTTT. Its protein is CASKGAKGQPQHF.

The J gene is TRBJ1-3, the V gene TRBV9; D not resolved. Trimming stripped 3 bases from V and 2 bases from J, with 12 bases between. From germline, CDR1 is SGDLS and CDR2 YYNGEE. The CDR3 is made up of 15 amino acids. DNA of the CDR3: TGTGCCAGCAGCGGACTCCAGGCTCCTGGAAACACCATATATTTT. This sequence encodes CASSGLQAPGNTIYF.